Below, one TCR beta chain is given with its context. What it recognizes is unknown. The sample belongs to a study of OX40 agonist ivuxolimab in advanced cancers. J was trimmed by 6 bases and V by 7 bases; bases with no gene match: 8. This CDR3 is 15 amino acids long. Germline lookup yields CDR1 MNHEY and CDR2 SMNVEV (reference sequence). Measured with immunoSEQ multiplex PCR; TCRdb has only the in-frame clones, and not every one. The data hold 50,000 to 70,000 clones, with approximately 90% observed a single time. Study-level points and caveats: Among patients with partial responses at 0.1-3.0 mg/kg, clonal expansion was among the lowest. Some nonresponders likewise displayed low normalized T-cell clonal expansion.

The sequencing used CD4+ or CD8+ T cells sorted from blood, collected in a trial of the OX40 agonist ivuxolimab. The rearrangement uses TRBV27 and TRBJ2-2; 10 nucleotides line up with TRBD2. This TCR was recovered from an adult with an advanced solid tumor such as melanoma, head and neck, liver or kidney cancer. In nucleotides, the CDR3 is TGTGCCAGCAAATCCCTAGCGGGAGATTCCGGGGAGCTGTTTTTT. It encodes CASKSLAGDSGELFF.